This is a list of T cell receptor beta chains from one sample in a study of OX40 agonist ivuxolimab in advanced cancers. Method: immunoSEQ multiplex PCR; TCRdb's copy keeps in-frame clones and lacks some. The data hold roughly 40,000 clones, with 81% observed a single time. Sequenced material: CD4+ or CD8+ T cells sorted from blood, taken in a trial of the OX40 agonist ivuxolimab. Receptor source: an adult with an advanced solid tumor such as melanoma, head and neck, liver or kidney cancer. Each CDR3 is given with its conserved first and last residue. A D gene is named only where the DNA matches it firmly. Clone size is not always given. Where it is, it says once, few, many or a class for expanded clones.

j_call d_call clone_size v_call cdr3_aa cdr3_nt
TRBJ1-1 NA NA TRBV30 CACRRSMGNTEAFF TGTGCCTGCCGAAGATCGATGGGGAACACTGAAGCTTTCTTT
TRBJ1-1 NA NA TRBV2 CASSVGGANTEAFF TGTGCCAGCAGTGTAGGGGGGGCAAACACTGAAGCTTTCTTT
TRBJ2-1 TRBD1 NA TRBV18 CASSPLDRGPYNEQFF TGTGCCAGCTCACCACTAGACAGGGGGCCCTACAATGAGCAGTTCTTC
TRBJ2-1 NA NA TRBV30 CAWSVSPWARGEQFF TGTGCCTGGAGTGTGAGCCCCTGGGCACGCGGTGAGCAGTTCTTC
TRBJ2-2 TRBD1 NA TRBV4-1 CASGREGQAGTGELFF TGCGCCAGCGGCCGCGAGGGACAGGCGGGCACCGGGGAGCTGTTTTTT
TRBJ1-1 NA NA TRBV6-5 CASSYFRANTEAFF TGTGCCAGCAGTTACTTCAGGGCGAACACTGAAGCTTTCTTT
TRBJ1-1 NA NA TRBV29-1 CSGGGGWAMNTEAFF TGCAGTGGCGGGGGAGGATGGGCCATGAACACTGAAGCTTTCTTT
TRBJ2-5 TRBD1 NA TRBV18 CASSPRQGEETQYF TGTGCCAGCTCACCACGACAGGGGGAGGAGACCCAGTACTTC
TRBJ2-3 NA NA TRBV9 CASSAGSGPDTQYF TGTGCCAGCAGCGCAGGTTCAGGTCCAGATACGCAGTATTTT
TRBJ2-1 TRBD2 NA TRBV7-3 CASSSSSGTSGSTFF TGTGCCAGCAGCTCCTCGTCCGGGACTAGCGGGAGTACGTTCTTC
TRBJ2-1 NA few TRBV13 CASSRSGHSYNEQFF TGTGCCAGCAGCCGTAGCGGTCACTCCTACAATGAGCAGTTCTTC
TRBJ2-4 NA NA TRBV10-2 CASSGDPHGGIQYF TGCGCCAGCAGTGGTGATCCCCACGGTGGCATTCAGTACTTC
TRBJ1-2 NA NA TRBV2 CASSEPEYYGYTF TGTGCCAGCAGTGAACCGGAGTACTATGGCTACACCTTC
TRBJ1-2 NA NA TRBV19 CASNFATVLHGYTF TGTGCCAGTAATTTCGCGACCGTATTGCATGGCTACACCTTC
TRBJ2-7 TRBD2 NA TRBV6-6 CASSYSGSGSYEQYF TGTGCCAGCAGTTACTCGGGAAGCGGGAGCTACGAGCAGTACTTC
TRBJ2-2 TRBD2 once TRBV11-3 CASSFLNGRASGELFF TGTGCCAGCAGCTTCCTTAACGGGAGGGCCTCCGGGGAGCTGTTTTTT
TRBJ1-2 NA NA TRBV29-1 CSVVDPWRGGGYTF TGCAGCGTTGTCGATCCGTGGAGGGGAGGAGGCTACACCTTC
TRBJ2-6 NA NA TRBV7-2 CASKNSGANVLTF TGTGCCAGCAAAAACTCTGGGGCCAACGTCCTGACTTTC
TRBJ2-5 NA NA TRBV2 CASSVRTTQETQYF TGTGCCAGCAGTGTAAGGACTACCCAAGAGACCCAGTACTTC
TRBJ2-3 NA NA TRBV4-2 CATAPLAEGEDTQYF TGTGCCACCGCCCCACTAGCCGAGGGGGAAGATACGCAGTATTTT
TRBJ1-4 TRBD1 NA TRBV7-9 CASSSRPGTGASKLFF TGTGCCAGCAGCTCGAGGCCCGGGACAGGGGCCTCAAAACTGTTTTTT
TRBJ1-5 NA NA TRBV19 CASSMTPVSTGGIQPQHF TGTGCCAGTAGTATGACCCCTGTCAGCACGGGTGGAATTCAGCCCCAGCATTTT
TRBJ2-1 TRBD2 NA TRBV25-1 CASGRLAGENEQFF TGTGCCAGCGGTAGACTAGCGGGAGAAAATGAGCAGTTCTTC
TRBJ1-3 NA NA TRBV15 CATSRGGRKNTIYF TGTGCCACCAGCAGAGGGGGACGTAAGAACACCATATATTTT
TRBJ2-1 TRBD2 NA TRBV6-5 CASSYAGVDPFF TGTGCCAGCAGTTACGCGGGAGTGGATCCGTTCTTC
TRBJ2-5 NA NA TRBV27 CASSFSGEETQYF TGTGCCAGCAGTTTCTCAGGGGAAGAGACCCAGTACTTC
TRBJ2-7 TRBD2 NA TRBV18 CASSPPTSGSYEQYF TGTGCCAGCTCACCACCGACTAGCGGCTCCTACGAGCAGTACTTC
TRBJ1-4 TRBD1 NA TRBV28 CASSFPGQGRLFF TGTGCCAGCAGTTTTCCGGGACAGGGTAGACTGTTTTTT
TRBJ1-5 NA NA TRBV27 CASSLRIYQPQHF TGTGCCAGCAGTTTAAGGATATATCAGCCCCAGCATTTT
TRBJ2-3 TRBD2 once TRBV2 CASGAGVADTQYF TGTGCCAGCGGCGCGGGGGTAGCAGATACGCAGTATTTT
TRBJ2-1 TRBD1 NA TRBV29-1 CSARRDRAYNEQFF TGCAGCGCGCGCCGGGACAGAGCCTACAATGAGCAGTTCTTC
TRBJ2-1 NA NA TRBV9 CASSVAGGRSVDEQFF TGTGCCAGCAGCGTAGCTGGGGGGAGGTCGGTCGATGAGCAGTTCTTC
TRBJ2-5 TRBD2 few TRBV27 CASSGPGLAGVETQYF TGTGCCAGCAGTGGCCCCGGACTAGCGGGAGTAGAGACCCAGTACTTC
TRBJ2-3 NA NA TRBV9 CASSTTTTDTQYF TGTGCCAGCAGCACTACTACCACAGATACGCAGTATTTT
TRBJ2-7 NA NA TRBV4-1 CASSHRGGGYEQYF TGCGCCAGCAGCCATCGTGGAGGGGGATACGAGCAGTACTTC
TRBJ1-5 NA NA TRBV7-2 CASSLMSGQPQHF TGTGCCAGCAGCTTAATGAGCGGTCAGCCCCAGCATTTT
TRBJ2-7 NA NA TRBV6-5 CASSYRTVLYEQYF TGTGCCAGCAGTTACCGGACAGTTCTCTACGAGCAGTACTTC
TRBJ1-2 NA NA TRBV6-5 CASSYSQFYGYTF TGTGCCAGCAGTTACTCACAGTTCTATGGCTACACCTTC
TRBJ2-7 TRBD1 NA TRBV2 CASSDQGAYYEQYF TGTGCCAGCAGTGATCAGGGGGCTTACTACGAGCAGTACTTC
TRBJ2-7 NA few TRBV19 CASSIGAVPSYEQYF TGTGCCAGTAGTATAGGCGCAGTACCCTCCTACGAGCAGTACTTC
TRBJ2-2 NA NA TRBV13 CASSLSAGRWSGELFF TGTGCCAGCAGCTTAAGCGCAGGCCGTTGGTCCGGGGAGCTGTTTTTT
TRBJ2-1 NA few TRBV2 CASSAYVSSYNEQFF TGTGCCAGCAGTGCGTACGTGAGCTCCTACAATGAGCAGTTCTTC